This is a list of T cell receptor beta chains from one sample in a study of human T cells and chemical hapten exposure. In TCRdb, the RACE reads were re-called with MiXCR into one record per CDR3 protein. In the table there are some 340,000 distinct CDR3 sequences, under 9% of which are singletons. The source was whole blood, collected in connection with sensitization to the hapten diphenylcyclopropenone (DPC). The origin of the receptors is a woman aged 18-29 years with alopecia areata. Some clones in this sample may be carry-over from other donors' samples. CDR3s include the opening cysteine and the closing phenylalanine or tryptophan. D genes are given only for firm matches. Clone size is shown for a subset of rows, as once, few, many or a class of expanded clone.

D | size | J | V | CDR3 | DNA
TRBD1 | few | TRBJ2-7 | TRBV7-6 | CASSLVQGPYYEQYF | TGTGCCAGCAGCTTAGTACAGGGGCCCTACTACGAGCAGTACTTC
. | . | TRBJ2-3 | TRBV12-3/TRBV12-4 | CASTPAGIPDTQYF | TGTGCCAGCACTCCGGCGGGGATCCCAGATACGCAGTATTTT
. | . | TRBJ2-3 | TRBV5-1 | CASTKGHSTDTQYF | TGCGCCAGCACCAAAGGACATAGCACAGATACGCAGTATTTT
. | . | TRBJ2-3 | TRBV7-9 | CASSFESWNTQYF | TGTGCCAGCAGCTTCGAATCCTGGAATACGCAGTATTTT
. | few | TRBJ2-1 | TRBV4-2 | CASSQGSLRSYNEQFF | TGTGCCAGCAGCCAAGGATCCCTCCGTTCCTACAATGAGCAGTTCTTC
TRBD1 | many | TRBJ1-1 | TRBV12-3/TRBV12-4 | CASSRDRSGLAEAFF | TGTGCCAGCAGCCGGGACAGAAGTGGCTTAGCTGAAGCTTTCTTT
. | many | TRBJ2-1 | TRBV15 | CATSDKGYNEQFF | TGTGCCACCAGTGACAAGGGGTACAATGAGCAGTTCTTC
TRBD1 | . | TRBJ1-6 | TRBV5-1 | CASSLGGQGVRPLHF | TGCGCCAGCAGCTTGGGCGGACAGGGAGTGCGGCCCCTCCACTTT
. | . | TRBJ1-2 | TRBV9 | CASSVTGSAAIYGYTF | TGTGCCAGCAGCGTTACAGGGTCGGCGGCTATCTATGGCTACACCTTC
. | many | TRBJ1-5 | TRBV18 | CASSPGYSNQPQHF | TGTGCCAGCAGCCCTGGATATAGCAATCAGCCCCAGCATTTT
. | . | TRBJ1-4 | TRBV5-5 | CASSLDGGRGEKLFF | TGTGCCAGCAGCTTGGATGGCGGGAGGGGAGAAAAACTGTTTTTT
. | many | TRBJ2-5 | TRBV2 | CASTADDRETQYF | TGTGCCAGCACCGCTGACGACAGAGAGACCCAGTACTTC
TRBD1 | few | TRBJ2-7 | TRBV7-9 | CASSLGLRGHSYEQYF | TGTGCCAGCAGCTTAGGACTCAGGGGGCACTCCTACGAGCAGTACTTC
. | few | TRBJ1-5 | TRBV6-2/TRBV6-3 | CASSYPAAWGNQPQHF | TGTGCCAGCAGTTACCCGGCAGCTTGGGGCAATCAGCCCCAGCATTTT
. | many | TRBJ2-5 | TRBV29-1 | CSVEQETQYF | TGCAGCGTAGAGCAAGAGACCCAGTACTTC
. | . | TRBJ1-4 | TRBV10-2 | CASRTPEGEKLFF | TGCGCCAGCCGGACCCCCGAGGGTGAAAAACTGTTTTTT
TRBD2 | few | TRBJ2-5 | TRBV6-2/TRBV6-3 | CASSSVAGPEETQYF | TGTGCCAGCAGCTCCGTAGCGGGCCCAGAAGAGACCCAGTACTTC
. | many | TRBJ2-7 | TRBV2 | CASSTGYYEQYF | TGTGCCAGCAGCACAGGGTATTACGAGCAGTACTTC
. | few | TRBJ2-4 | TRBV6-5 | CASSHDGRIKNIQYF | TGTGCCAGCAGCCACGACGGGCGGATTAAAAACATTCAGTACTTC
. | . | TRBJ2-3 | TRBV5-1 | CASSSAGADTQYF | TGCGCCAGCAGCTCCGCAGGGGCAGATACGCAGTATTTT
TRBD1 | . | TRBJ2-3 | TRBV24-1 | CATSDPGTVEDTQYF | TGTGCCACCAGTGATCCCGGGACAGTGGAAGATACGCAGTATTTT
. | few | TRBJ1-5 | TRBV20-1 | CSARISSEGNNQPQHF | TGCAGTGCTAGAATTTCTAGCGAGGGGAACAATCAGCCCCAGCATTTT
TRBD2 | few | TRBJ2-3 | TRBV7-3 | CASSLTSGTTDTQYF | TGTGCCAGCAGCTTGACTAGCGGTACCACAGATACGCAGTATTTT
TRBD2 | . | TRBJ2-3 | TRBV6-2/TRBV6-3 | CASNSGGNKDTDTQYF | TGTGCCAGCAATAGCGGGGGCAATAAAGACACAGATACGCAGTATTTT
TRBD1 | . | TRBJ2-5 | TRBV5-1 | CASSGGTGGYQETQYF | TGCGCCAGCAGCGGAGGGACAGGGGGGTACCAAGAGACCCAGTACTTC
. | . | TRBJ2-7 | TRBV9 | CASSVDWIEQVYEQYF | TGTGCCAGCAGCGTAGACTGGATCGAGCAGGTCTACGAGCAGTACTTC
TRBD1 | few | TRBJ1-2 | TRBV2 | CATYDRGYGYTF | TGTGCCACCTACGACAGGGGCTATGGCTACACCTTC
. | many | TRBJ2-3 | TRBV28 | CASSAEESTDTQYF | TGTGCCAGCAGCGCCGAGGAGAGTACAGATACGCAGTATTTT
TRBD2 | . | TRBJ2-3 | TRBV20-1 | CSAPGGTDTQYF | TGCAGTGCCCCGGGGGGGACGGATACGCAGTATTTT
. | few | TRBJ2-5 | TRBV18 | CASSHNKGSETQYF | TGTGCCAGCTCACATAACAAAGGTTCAGAGACCCAGTACTTC
TRBD2 | . | TRBJ2-1 | TRBV2 | CASSEEGGGSMFEQFF | TGTGCCAGCAGTGAAGAGGGCGGGGGGTCTATGTTTGAGCAGTTCTTC
. | . | TRBJ1-2 | TRBV18 | CASSPGRDGYGYTF | TGTGCCAGCTCACCGGGACGGGATGGGTATGGCTACACCTTC
TRBD2 | . | TRBJ2-3 | TRBV29-1 | CSVESGGHTDTQYF | TGCAGCGTTGAGTCGGGGGGGCACACAGATACGCAGTATTTT
. | . | TRBJ2-3 | TRBV6-5 | CASRPTLPAQDTQYF | TGTGCCAGCAGGCCTACTCTCCCCGCTCAAGATACGCAGTATTTT
. | . | TRBJ2-7 | TRBV19 | CASSDEGLGEQYF | TGTGCCAGTAGTGACGAAGGGCTGGGCGAGCAGTACTTC